This T cell receptor (beta chain) was captured by sequencing in a study of radiotherapy plus CTLA-4 blockade in lung cancer (dated by TCRdb to 2016 to 2018). Regarding the complete study: Objective responses were observed in 18% of enrolled patients, and disease control was achieved in 31%.

Points on this clone: Its antigen is unknown. Nothing much larger sits one base from this clone, and base qualities are not available.

The CDR3 runs 14 amino acids, cysteine and phenylalanine included. Left in the record is the CDR3 DNA by itself, 42 bases read in frame from the first base. The CDR1 and CDR2 encoded by the germline V gene are SGHRS and YFSETQ. Deletion took 1 base off V and 5 bases off J, with a span of 9 bases between the germline ends. Paper-wide results and their limitations: After treatment with radiotherapy and ipilimumab, TCR clones that originated in tumors expanded in peripheral blood. Early dynamic changes in blood T cell clones, together with increased serum interferon-beta after radiation, were reported as the strongest predictors of response.

In this study, focal radiation therapy paired with CTLA-4 blockade (ipilimumab) was tested in patients who had chemo-refractory metastatic non-small-cell lung cancer. Library preparation employed the immunoSEQ multiplex PCR assay. The clones in this table, taken by TCRdb from immuneACCESS, are in-frame only. Not every clone is retained; where verified, under half of the shortfall comes from an unresolved V gene, and the cause of the rest is unknown. Across this sample there are 50,000 to 85,000 clones, with about four fifths seen only once. Approximately 4.1% of the sample comes from the top ten. The sample in question was peripheral blood, obtained from a patient treated with radiotherapy plus ipilimumab. This clonotype was obtained from a human donor with non-small cell lung cancer who had a partial response to radiotherapy plus ipilimumab. In this chain, TRBV5-1 is recombined with TRBJ2-2; perhaps TRBD1 is the D gene, with 6 bases matching. The nucleotide sequence reads TGCGCCAGCAGCTTGTACAGGGAAACCGGGGAGCTGTTTTTT. This yields the protein CASSLYRETGELFF.